This TCR beta chain was observed in a study of CD8 T cells in Susac syndrome. V gave up 3 bases and J gave up 7 bases, with 16 bases separating them. This CDR3 is built from 15 residues. CDR1 is SGHNT, CDR2 YENEEA, per germline. When the RNA was reverse transcribed, random hexamers were used with an input of about 0.5 to 1 ug. TCRdb independently ran MiXCR on the immunoSEQ multiplex PCR reads; one entry per CDR3 protein. The sample yields around 270,000 distinct CDR3 sequences, around 89% seen once. This TCR was sampled from a human donor with multiple sclerosis. Sequences were obtained from CD8+ T cells from PBMCs. This rearrangement joins TRBV11-3 to TRBJ2-1; no definite D call. CDR3: CASSLGRAALNEQFF. For the CDR3, the DNA is TGTGCCAGCAGCTTGGGTAGGGCCGCATTGAATGAGCAGTTCTTC. Full variable domain (rest looked up from reference TRBV11-3 and TRBJ2-1): EAGVVQSPRYKIIEKKQPVAFWCNPISGHNTLYWYLQNLGQGPELLIRYENEEAVDDSQLPKDRFSAERLKGVDSTLKIQPAELGDSAVYLCASSLGRAALNEQFFGPGTRLTVL.